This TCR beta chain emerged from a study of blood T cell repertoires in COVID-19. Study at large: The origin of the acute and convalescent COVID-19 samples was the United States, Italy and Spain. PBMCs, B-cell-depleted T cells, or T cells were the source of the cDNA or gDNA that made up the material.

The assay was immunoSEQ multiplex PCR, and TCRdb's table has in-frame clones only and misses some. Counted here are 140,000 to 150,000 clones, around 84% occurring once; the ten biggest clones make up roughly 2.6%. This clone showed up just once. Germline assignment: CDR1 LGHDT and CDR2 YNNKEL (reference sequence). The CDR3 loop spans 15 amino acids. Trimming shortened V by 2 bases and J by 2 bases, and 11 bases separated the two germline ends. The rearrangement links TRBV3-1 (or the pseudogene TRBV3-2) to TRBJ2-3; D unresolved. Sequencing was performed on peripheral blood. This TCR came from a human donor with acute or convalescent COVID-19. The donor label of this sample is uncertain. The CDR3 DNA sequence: TGTGCCAGCAGCCAATTTCAGGATTCCACAGATACGCAGTATTTT. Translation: CASSQFQDSTDTQYF.